The entry that follows covers one TCR beta chain sequence. This sample is part of a study of blood T cell repertoires in COVID-19. The CDR3 covers 18 residues. Germline V gives CDR1 SGHAT, CDR2 FQNNGV. With 3 bases clipped from V and 3 bases from J, the junction kept 16 bases outside the gene matches. Sequenced by immunoSEQ multiplex PCR; TCRdb stores in-frame clones only, minus some. The table shows approximately 74,000 clones, with 75% to 90% occurring only once. The chain joins TRBV11-2 to TRBJ2-7, with 8 bases lining up with TRBD2. The receptor's source is a man at least 80 years old with active or convalescent COVID-19. The sequenced sample was peripheral blood. The CDR3 DNA follows: TGTGCCAGCAGCTTGAGCGGGAGAATCGGCAGCGGGGACTACGAGCAGTACTTC. This translates into CASSLSGRIGSGDYEQYF.